The clone carrying this TCR beta chain turned up a few times. Clones were read by immunoSEQ multiplex PCR, and TCRdb kept only the in-frame ones, dropping some. The table shows tens of thousands of clones, with around 85% occurring only once. Time point described: blood 2 weeks post-SBRT. Documented treatment: 15 Gy SBRT to primary tumor, nephrectomy 4 weeks later. These data belong to a study of radiation and T cells in renal cell carcinoma. Deletions cut 8 bases from V and 1 base from J, with 8 bases between. This CDR3 region has 11 residues. The germline V gene encodes CDR1 DFQATT and CDR2 SNEGSKA (reference sequence).

This TCR derives from a woman aged 45-65 years with renal cell carcinoma. The J gene is TRBJ1-1, the V gene TRBV20-1; D perhaps matches TRBD1 (5 bases). Source: blood, taken from a patient whose treatment included radiotherapy and nephrectomy. The CDR3 loop is CSFQGNTEAFF. CDR3 DNA: TGCAGTTTTCAGGGGAACACTGAAGCTTTCTTT.